Listed below are T cell receptor beta chains from one sample, sequenced in a study of control samples from healthy donors and cancer patients. Clones were read by immunoSEQ multiplex PCR, and TCRdb kept only the in-frame ones, dropping some. The table has over 45,000 clones, over 85% seen once. The material sequenced was PBMCs. Receptors were obtained from a young man with colorectal cancer. Both conserved end residues are part of each CDR3. D genes are given only for firm matches. Not all rows give a size; the values are once, few, many and, for expanded clones, a class.

j_call d_call clone_size v_call cdr3_aa cdr3_nt
TRBJ2-1 TRBD2 once TRBV15 CATSRVKGLAGGYEQFF TGTGCCACCAGCAGAGTAAAGGGACTAGCGGGGGGCTATGAGCAGTTCTTC
TRBJ2-1 - - TRBV19 CASSIDGGEDRIYNEQFF TGTGCCAGTAGTATAGATGGGGGGGAGGACAGGATCTACAATGAGCAGTTCTTC
TRBJ1-5 - - TRBV6-5 CASQDNQPQHF TGTGCCAGCCAGGACAATCAGCCCCAGCATTTT
TRBJ2-7 TRBD1 - TRBV18 CASSLVRDSDEQYF TGTGCCAGCTCACTCGTCCGGGACAGCGACGAGCAGTACTTC
TRBJ1-5 - once TRBV10-3 CAISESRAGVGGQPQHF TGTGCCATCAGTGAGTCGAGGGCAGGGGTCGGGGGACAGCCCCAGCATTTT
TRBJ2-2 - - TRBV4-2 CASSRKFTGLGNTGELFF TGTGCCAGCAGCCGAAAGTTCACAGGGTTGGGGAACACCGGGGAGCTGTTTTTT
TRBJ1-2 - - TRBV19 CAASSPRSGLGGIYGYTF TGTGCCGCCAGTAGTCCCCGCTCTGGTCTAGGGGGGATCTATGGCTACACCTTC
TRBJ1-1 TRBD1 - TRBV6-2/TRBV6-3 CASSFQPVDRDRTEAFF TGTGCCAGCAGTTTCCAACCAGTGGACAGGGACAGAACTGAAGCTTTCTTT
TRBJ2-2 - - TRBV21-1 CASSKGGRLTGELFF TGTGCCAGCAGCAAAGGGGGCAGACTCACCGGGGAGCTGTTTTTT
TRBJ1-2 TRBD1 - TRBV5-1 CASSLGQGANYGYTF TGCGCCAGCAGCTTGGGACAGGGGGCTAACTATGGCTACACCTTC
TRBJ1-5 - once TRBV6-2/TRBV6-3 CASSYEFQPQHF TGTGCCAGCAGTTACGAGTTCCAGCCCCAGCATTTT
TRBJ1-4 - once TRBV30 CAWSARGEKLFF TGTGCCTGGAGTGCTAGAGGTGAAAAACTGTTTTTT
TRBJ2-7 - - TRBV21-1 CASSVSGGSSYEQYF TGTGCCAGCAGCGTCTCCGGGGGGTCCTCGTACGAGCAGTACTTC
TRBJ1-3 - - TRBV30 CAWSLRAWTGNTIYF TGTGCCTGGAGTCTCAGGGCATGGACTGGAAACACCATATATTTT
TRBJ1-1 - - TRBV4-3 CASSQDKLGTEAFF TGCGCCAGCAGCCAAGATAAGCTAGGCACTGAAGCTTTCTTT
TRBJ2-1 - - TRBV5-1 CASSLQGISYNEQFF TGCGCCAGCAGCTTGCAGGGGATTTCCTACAATGAGCAGTTCTTC
TRBJ2-6 - - TRBV6-5 CASTTHPRGANVLTF TGTGCCAGCACCACTCACCCTCGTGGGGCCAACGTCCTGACTTTC
TRBJ1-5 TRBD1 - TRBV30 CAWAGTGGPLNQPQHF TGTGCCTGGGCCGGGACAGGGGGTCCCTTAAATCAGCCCCAGCATTTT
TRBJ1-5 - - TRBV15 CATSRDSRAGGPQHF TGTGCCACCAGCAGAGATTCGAGGGCGGGAGGGCCCCAGCATTTT
TRBJ2-6 - - TRBV5-4 CASSLEGSGANVLTF TGTGCCAGCAGCTTGGAGGGATCTGGGGCCAACGTCCTGACTTTC
TRBJ1-2 - - TRBV3-1/TRBV3-2 CASSQRDLGYGYTF TGTGCCAGCAGCCAACGGGATCTTGGCTATGGCTACACCTTC
TRBJ1-5 - - TRBV19 CASRDGSNQPQHF TGTGCCAGTAGGGACGGTAGCAATCAGCCCCAGCATTTT
TRBJ2-1 - - TRBV19 CASSTYRGRGNNEQFF TGTGCCAGTAGTACTTACAGGGGGAGGGGGAACAATGAGCAGTTCTTC
TRBJ1-5 - once TRBV5-1 CASSLSAGDQPQHF TGCGCCAGCAGCTTGTCCGCAGGGGATCAGCCCCAGCATTTT
TRBJ2-2 - - TRBV11-3 CASSPGPRGTGELFF TGTGCCAGCAGCCCCGGCCCAAGGGGGACCGGGGAGCTGTTTTTT
TRBJ2-7 TRBD1 - TRBV18 CASSPISGTEYEQYF TGTGCCAGCTCCCCAATTTCCGGGACAGAATACGAGCAGTACTTC
TRBJ2-2 - - TRBV3-1/TRBV3-2 CASSQDRGRTGELFF TGTGCCAGCAGCCAAGATCGGGGGCGTACCGGGGAGCTGTTTTTT
TRBJ1-4 - once TRBV4-2 CASSLVWGRNEKLFF TGTGCCAGCAGCCTGGTGTGGGGCAGGAATGAAAAACTGTTTTTT
TRBJ2-3 - - TRBV10-1 CASSEEGVTDTQYF TGCGCCAGCAGTGAGGAAGGGGTCACAGATACGCAGTATTTT
TRBJ1-2 - - TRBV3-1/TRBV3-2 CASSQDPGTIRGGLYGYTF TGTGCCAGCAGCCAAGATCCTGGGACGATAAGGGGAGGGTTGTATGGCTACACCTTC
TRBJ2-5 - - TRBV7-9 CASSLAFRGGEETQYF TGTGCCAGCAGCTTAGCCTTCCGAGGGGGTGAAGAGACCCAGTACTTC
TRBJ2-7 TRBD1 - TRBV9 CASSEGQGAGEQYF TGTGCCAGCAGCGAGGGACAGGGGGCGGGAGAGCAGTACTTC
TRBJ2-3 - - TRBV11-2 CASSPPGTDTQYF TGTGCCAGCAGCCCCCCAGGCACAGATACGCAGTATTTT
TRBJ2-1 TRBD1 - TRBV19 CASIPGQGYNEQFF TGTGCCAGTATCCCGGGACAGGGGTACAATGAGCAGTTCTTC
TRBJ1-4 TRBD1 - TRBV15 CATSRDLNWDSYNEKLFF TGTGCCACCAGCAGAGACTTGAATTGGGACAGCTATAATGAAAAACTGTTTTTT
TRBJ1-4 - - TRBV30 CAWSQRGFRGSEKLFF TGTGCCTGGAGTCAAAGGGGGTTCAGGGGCTCGGAAAAACTGTTTTTT
TRBJ1-3 - - TRBV5-1 CASRLLVPTTGNTIYF TGCGCCAGCAGGCTCCTAGTTCCCACGACTGGAAACACCATATATTTT
TRBJ1-2 - - TRBV6-2/TRBV6-3 CASSQPRDTEPYGYTF TGTGCCAGCAGTCAGCCCCGGGACACGGAACCGTATGGCTACACCTTC
TRBJ2-2 TRBD1 - TRBV7-2 CASSWDRGSNTGELFF TGTGCCAGCAGCTGGGACAGGGGTTCGAACACCGGGGAGCTGTTTTTT
TRBJ1-6 TRBD1 - TRBV6-1 CASSEALGQGNSPLHF TGTGCCAGCAGTGAAGCGCTAGGACAGGGGAACTCACCCCTCCACTTT
TRBJ2-7 - - TRBV20-1 CSASETMSSYEQYF TGCAGTGCTAGTGAGACAATGAGCTCCTACGAGCAGTACTTC
TRBJ1-1 - - TRBV2 CASEESAGTEAFF TGTGCCAGCGAGGAATCCGCGGGCACTGAAGCTTTCTTT